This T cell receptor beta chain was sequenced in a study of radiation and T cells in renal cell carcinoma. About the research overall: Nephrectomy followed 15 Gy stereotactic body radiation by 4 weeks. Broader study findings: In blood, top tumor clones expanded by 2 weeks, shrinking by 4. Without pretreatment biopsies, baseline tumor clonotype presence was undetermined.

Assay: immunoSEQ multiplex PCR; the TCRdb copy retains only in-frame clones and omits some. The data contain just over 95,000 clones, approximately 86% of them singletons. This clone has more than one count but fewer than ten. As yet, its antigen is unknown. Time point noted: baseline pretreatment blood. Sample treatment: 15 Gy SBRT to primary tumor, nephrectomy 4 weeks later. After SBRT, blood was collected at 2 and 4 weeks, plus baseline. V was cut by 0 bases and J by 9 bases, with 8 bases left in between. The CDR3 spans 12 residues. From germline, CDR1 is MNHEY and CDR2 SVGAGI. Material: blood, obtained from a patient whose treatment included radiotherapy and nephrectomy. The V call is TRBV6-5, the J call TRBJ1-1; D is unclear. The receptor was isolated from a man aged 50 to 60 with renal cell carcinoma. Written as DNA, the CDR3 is TGTGCCAGCAGTTACTCCTCTGATAAAGCTTTCTTT. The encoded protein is CASSYSSDKAFF.